The next 28 T cell receptor beta chains were all read from a single sample in a study of Ad26.COV2.S vaccination and SARS-CoV-2 variants. Regarding treatment: about 20 received Ad26.COV2.S at low or high dose, single or two shots; a few received placebo; per-sample allocation not given. At day 63 after the first vaccine or placebo injection, samples were drawn. TCRdb's copy holds only in-frame clones and misses some; the assay was immunoSEQ multiplex PCR. Of about 350,000 clones in the sample, about 85% were seen once. Sequencing used peripheral blood, obtained in a trial of Ad26.COV2.S vaccine versus placebo. These TCRs come from a person aged 18-65 years who received the Ad26.COV2.S COVID-19 vaccine or a placebo.

V usage is TRBV2 and J usage is TRBJ1-4, with D unclear. The V end was cut by 5 bases, the J end by 0 bases, with 7 bases between. CDR1 SNHLY and CDR2 FYNNEI come from the germline V gene. The CDR3 covers 14 residues. This chain's CDR3 is CASSPEATNEKLFF. The CDR3, as DNA: TGTGCCAGCAGTCCAGAAGCAACTAATGAAAAACTGTTTTTT.

This chain joins TRBV19 and TRBJ1-5, with 7 nucleotides matching TRBD1. The germline V gene encodes CDR1 LNHDA and CDR2 SQIVND (reference sequence). J lost 6 bases, V lost 5 bases, and 16 bases had no gene match. The CDR3 covers 17 residues. CDR3 sequence (DNA): TGTGCCAGTAGTTCCAGGGCAAGCGCCCCAGGGGGTCAGCCCCAGCATTTT. Protein: CASSSRASAPGGQPQHF.

V is TRBV29-1 and J is TRBJ1-1; the D is unclear. Trimming cost V 5 bases and J 5 bases, with 24 bases left between them. The CDR3 is 16 residues long. Germline V gene lookup returns CDR1 SQVTM and CDR2 ANQGSEA. The DNA for the CDR3 is TGCAGCGTTACAGATCCCCAGGTTACCGGGGTTACTGAAGCTTTCTTT. Amino acid sequence: CSVTDPQVTGVTEAFF.

The rearrangement links TRBV19 to TRBJ1-6, with D tentatively TRBD1 (6 bases). CDR1 is LNHDA, CDR2 SQIVND, per germline (reference sequence). Trimming stripped 6 bases from V and 7 bases from J, with 10 bases between. The CDR3 contains 13 residues. The CDR3 here is CASRQGSNSPLHF. The CDR3 DNA is TGTGCCAGTAGGCAGGGGAGCAATTCACCCCTCCACTTT.

The rearrangement uses TRBV6-5 and TRBJ1-3; possibly TRBD1 for D (5 bases). V lost 6 bases, J lost 0 bases, and 12 bases lay in between. Germline values: CDR1 MNHEY, CDR2 SVGAGI. This CDR3 is built from 15 residues. The CDR3 DNA sequence: TGTGCCAGCAGGCCAGGGCGCCTCTCTGGAAACACCATATATTTT. Translation: CASRPGRLSGNTIYF.

V and J are TRBV7-2 and TRBJ1-2; D is unresolved. Between the trimmed V and J ends, which lost 3 bases and 4 bases, there was a span of 9 bases. Per the germline V gene, CDR1 is SGHTA and CDR2 is FQGNSA. The CDR3 consists of 13 residues. The CDR3 DNA follows: TGTGCCAGCAGCTTGGGGAACCTCTATGGCTACACCTTC. This encodes CASSLGNLYGYTF.

The genes are TRBV2 and TRBJ2-5; tentatively, D is TRBD1 or TRBD2 (5 bases each). Germline V gene data show CDR1 as SNHLY and CDR2 as FYNNEI. This CDR3 contains 13 residues. Trimming took off 6 bases at V and 5 bases at J, with 13 bases between the two ends. CDR3 coding DNA: TGTGCCAGCAGAAGAGGGTGGGGCGAGACCCAGTACTTC. Translating gives CASRRGWGETQYF.

V is TRBV2 and J is TRBJ1-2; the D is unclear. The length of the CDR3 is 13 residues. Germline CDR1 is SNHLY and CDR2 is FYNNEI. V shed 4 bases and J shed 4 bases, with 10 bases lying between them. CDR3 protein: CASSGQTVYGYTF. CDR3 DNA sequence: TGTGCCAGCAGTGGGCAGACGGTCTATGGCTACACCTTC.

The rearrangement uses TRBV12-3 or TRBV12-4 and TRBJ1-2, with D possibly TRBD1 on 5 matching bases. Deletions cut 6 bases from V and 6 bases from J, with 8 bases between. The CDR3 totals 11 residues. The DNA of the CDR3 is TGTGCCAGCAGCCTCAGGGATGGCTACACCTTC. Encoded protein: CASSLRDGYTF.

This chain joins TRBV9 and TRBJ1-1; D gene ambiguous. V lost 0 bases and J lost 5, with 8 bases in between. This CDR3 comprises 13 residues. Germline loops: CDR1 SGDLS, CDR2 YYNGEE. CDR3 DNA sequence: TGTGCCAGCAGCGTAGAGGAAGGAACTGAAGCTTTCTTT. Its translation: CASSVEEGTEAFF.

The rearrangement joins TRBV24-1 to TRBJ2-1, with 9 nucleotides matching TRBD1. Germline CDR1 and CDR2: KGHDR and SFDVKD. V was clipped by 3 bases and J by 14 bases; unmatched bases: 7. The CDR3 consists of 13 residues. CDR3 sequence (DNA): TGTGCCACCAGTGATCTCCAGACAGGGGGAAAGTTCTTC. It is translated as CATSDLQTGGKFF.

The V and J genes are TRBV5-1 and TRBJ1-1, with D perhaps matching TRBD1 (6 bases). The CDR3 has 14 residues. V gave up 4 bases and J gave up 0 bases, with 10 bases separating them. Per the germline V gene, CDR1 is SGHRS and CDR2 is YFSETQ. CDR3 coding DNA: TGCGCCAGCAGCATGGACAGTATGAACACTGAAGCTTTCTTT. It codes for CASSMDSMNTEAFF.

The CDR3 nucleotides read TGTGCCAGCAGCCCGTTCGGAACGACGAACTATGGCTACACCTTC. Its protein product is CASSPFGTTNYGYTF. The genes are TRBV5-4 and TRBJ1-2; D not resolved. The germline V and J ends were trimmed by 4 bases and 2 bases, with 15 bases remaining between them. CDR1 SGHNT and CDR2 YYREEE come from the germline V gene (reference sequence). The CDR3 runs to 15 residues.

The chain employs TRBV7-8 and TRBJ2-4, with D possibly being TRBD1 (6 bases). Per germline, CDR1 SGHVS and CDR2 FQNEAQ. The CDR3 runs to 16 residues. V dropped 4 bases and J dropped 1 base, with 14 bases sitting between them. CDR3 region: CASSSILQGAKNIQYF. CDR3 in DNA: TGTGCCAGCAGCTCCATCCTACAGGGTGCCAAAAACATTCAGTACTTC.

This clone was counted only a few times. This sequence joins TRBV18 and TRBJ1-1; D not resolved. The germline V and J ends were trimmed by 5 bases and 5 bases, with 15 bases remaining between them. CDR1 is KGHSH, CDR2 LQKENI, per germline. The CDR3 totals 14 residues. The CDR3 loop is CASSIGWIATEAFF. For the CDR3, the DNA is TGTGCCAGCTCAATAGGGTGGATAGCTACTGAAGCTTTCTTT.

V and J are TRBV7-2 and TRBJ1-5, with D perhaps matching TRBD1 (5 bases). Germline V gives CDR1 SGHTA, CDR2 FQGNSA. The CDR3 sequence is 12 residues long. Between the trimmed V and J ends, which lost 1 base and 7 bases, there was a span of 5 bases. The CDR3 here is CASSLDRQPQHF. The CDR3 DNA reads as TGTGCCAGCAGCTTAGACAGGCAGCCCCAGCATTTT.

CDR3 coding DNA: TGTGCCAGCAGTTACCGGGACAGAAACACAGATACGCAGTATTTT. Translated, it gives CASSYRDRNTDTQYF. The genes are TRBV6-6 and TRBJ2-3, with TRBD1 matching over 7 bases. The J segment lost 2 bases and the V segment lost 2 bases, leaving 4 bases of the junction unmatched. Germline V CDR1 and CDR2: MNHNY, SVGAGI (reference sequence). CDR3 length: 15 amino acids.

The chain joins TRBV27 to TRBJ2-7, with TRBD2 matching 8 bases. Trimming cost V 5 bases and J 3 bases; bases outside gene matches: 3. Germline V gives CDR1 MNHEY, CDR2 SMNVEV (reference sequence). The CDR3 sequence is 13 residues long. Here the CDR3 DNA reads TGTGCCAGCAGTGCTAGCGGGTTCTACGAGCAGTACTTC. This codes for CASSASGFYEQYF.

The chain carries TRBV18 and TRBJ2-7; a weak D match, TRBD2 (6 bases). The CDR3 contains 15 residues. The germline CDR1 and CDR2 sequences are KGHSH and LQKENI. V dropped 6 bases and J dropped 2 bases, with 17 bases sitting between them. The CDR3 coding sequence is TGTGCCAGCTCGTCAAATAGCGGATCGGCCTACGAGCAGTACTTC. Amino acid sequence: CASSSNSGSAYEQYF.

The chain employs TRBV11-3 and TRBJ2-7; no clear D gene. The V and J ends lost 0 bases and 3 bases respectively, with 18 bases between them. Germline loops: CDR1 SGHNT, CDR2 YENEEA. The CDR3 sequence is 17 residues long. This chain's CDR3 is CASSLEGPPQSLYEQYF. The CDR3, as DNA: TGTGCCAGCAGCTTAGAAGGGCCACCGCAGAGTCTCTACGAGCAGTACTTC.

The J gene is TRBJ1-2, the V gene TRBV2; a weak D match, TRBD1 (5 bases). CDR3 length: 14 residues. The germline CDR1 and CDR2 sequences are SNHLY and FYNNEI. Trimming shortened V by 3 bases and J by 0 bases, and 8 bases separated the two germline ends. In DNA form, the CDR3 reads TGTGCCAGCAGTGAGTACAGGACTAACTATGGCTACACCTTC. Its protein product is CASSEYRTNYGYTF.

CDR3 nucleotide sequence: TGTGCCAGCAGCCAAGATGGTTCTAGACAGTCTCAAGAGACCCAGTACTTC. Translated, it gives CASSQDGSRQSQETQYF. The chain has TRBV14 and TRBJ2-5, with D tentatively TRBD1 (5 bases). Deletions cut 0 bases from V and 2 bases from J, with 16 bases between. The CDR3 contains 17 residues. CDR1 is SGHDN, CDR2 FVKESK, per germline.

The rearrangement uses TRBV2 and TRBJ2-2; D gene ambiguous. The germline V gene encodes CDR1 SNHLY and CDR2 FYNNEI. The CDR3 contains 18 residues. The V end was cut by 6 bases, the J end by 1 base, with 21 bases between. DNA of the CDR3: TGTGCCAGCAGCCCGGACCCTTTCCTTTCGAGGAACACCGGGGAGCTGTTTTTT. Translating it yields CASSPDPFLSRNTGELFF.

This chain uses TRBV28 with TRBJ1-1, with D perhaps TRBD1 (6 bases). V was shortened by 4 bases and J by 3 bases, with 27 bases between the two germline ends. Germline CDR1 is MDHEN and CDR2 is SYDVKM. This CDR3 spans 19 amino acids. In DNA form, the CDR3 reads TGTGCCAGCAGTTCTTCTCTTCTGGTCCGAGGAGGGGGGGACACTGAAGCTTTCTTT. This encodes CASSSSLLVRGGGDTEAFF.

This rearrangement joins TRBV6-2 or TRBV6-3 to TRBJ2-1; 8 bases are shared with TRBD2. This CDR3 contains 16 residues. V lost 0 bases, J lost 7 bases, and 8 bases stayed unmatched. CDR1 is MNHEY and CDR2 is SVGEGT in the germline V gene. DNA for the CDR3: TGTGCCAGCAGTTACTCTTTCCAGCGGGGGCAAAATGAGCAGTTCTTC. This encodes CASSYSFQRGQNEQFF.

The CDR3 protein is CASSKPGLGLPGELFF. In nucleotides, the CDR3 is TGTGCCAGCAGTAAACCGGGACTAGGCCTTCCCGGGGAGCTGTTTTTT. The V call is TRBV6-2 or TRBV6-3, the J call TRBJ2-2, with 8 bases aligning to TRBD2. The CDR3 is 16 amino acids. V lost 5 bases and J lost 6; bases outside the gene matches: 11. Germline V lookup: CDR1 MNHEY, CDR2 SVGEGT.

This chain uses TRBV2 with TRBJ2-5, with D possibly matching TRBD1 (6 bases). The CDR3 has 14 amino acids. With 4 bases removed from V and 3 bases from J, the gap between germline ends came to 12 bases. Germline V gives CDR1 SNHLY, CDR2 FYNNEI. The CDR3 loop is CASSGRDIKETQYF. The CDR3 DNA sequence: TGTGCCAGCAGTGGCCGGGACATTAAAGAGACCCAGTACTTC.

The chain combines TRBV2 with TRBJ1-2; D is unresolved. With 1 base removed from V and 6 bases from J, the gap between germline ends came to 15 bases. The V gene's germline CDR1 is SNHLY and CDR2 FYNNEI. The CDR3 sequence is 15 residues long. Written as DNA, the CDR3 is TGTGCCAGCAGTGAAGGGGAAACCCCTGGAAATGGCTACACCTTC. Amino acid sequence: CASSEGETPGNGYTF.